Shown below are 8 T cell receptor beta chains from a single sample sequenced in a study of patients and donors after allogeneic stem cell transplantation (dated by TCRdb to about 2020). The library came from RT-PCR. The sequencer was a NextSeq 550. Through fastp at Q25 and MiXCR, TCRdb rebuilt clones from the public reads, retaining in-frame beta chains. CDR3 protein sequences are deduplicated, and each keeps its most common genes and DNA. This sample is represented by about 960,000 distinct CDR3 sequences; roughly 18% of them were singletons. The biggest ten clones account for about 6% of the sample. Sample: blood, either unsorted or a sorted T cell fraction (not recorded which). These TCRs come from a human donor who was either an allogeneic HSCT recipient or a stem cell or donor lymphocyte infusion donor (not recorded which). It is not recorded whose cells these are; they may come from a transplant donor.

This clonotype was picked up a small number of times. The chain uses TRBV4-3 and TRBJ2-7; D is unclear. Germline CDR1 and CDR2: LGHNA and YSLEER. This CDR3 is 14 amino acids long. V lost 0 bases, J lost 5 bases, and 11 bases lay in between. CDR3: CASSQEFAVNEQYF. The CDR3 region has the DNA TGCGCCAGCAGCCAAGAGTTTGCGGTGAACGAGCAGTACTTC.

The rearrangement joins TRBV4-3 to TRBJ2-1; 9 positions match TRBD2. The CDR3 has 16 residues. V lost 0 bases, J lost 9 bases, and 9 bases stayed unmatched. The germline V gene encodes CDR1 LGHNA and CDR2 YSLEER. CDR3 DNA: TGCGCCAGCAGCCAAGATCTTGCGGGGGGGTACGCTGAGCAGTTCTTC. This sequence encodes CASSQDLAGGYAEQFF.

The chain is built from TRBV30 and TRBJ1-4; possibly TRBD1 for D (5 bases). Germline CDR1 and CDR2: GTSNPN and SVGIG (reference sequence). This CDR3 contains 18 residues. Trimming cost V 0 bases and J 7 bases, with 24 bases left between them. This chain's CDR3 is CAWSVPRQGLAKFEKLFF. DNA for the CDR3: TGTGCCTGGAGTGTACCGAGGCAGGGATTGGCTAAATTTGAAAAACTGTTTTTT. The full variable domain, completed using reference TRBV30 and TRBJ1-4, is SQTIHQWPATLVQPVGSPLSLECTVEGTSNPNLYWYRQAAGRGLQLLFYSVGIGQISSEVPQNLSASRPQDRQFILSSKKLLLSDSGFYLCAWSVPRQGLAKFEKLFFGSGTQLSVL.

The chain links TRBV6-1 to TRBJ1-2; D perhaps matches TRBD1 (6 bases). The V end was cut by 8 bases, the J end by 8 bases, with 24 bases between. CDR3 length: 15 residues. Germline-derived CDR1 and CDR2 are MNHNS and SASEGT. DNA of the CDR3: TGTGCCAGCTCCGAGCGGGACAAACAAGCCGCCGGCTACACCTTC. Amino acids: CASSERDKQAAGYTF.

The V and J genes are TRBV6-5 and TRBJ2-6, with D unresolved. The germline CDR1 and CDR2 sequences are MNHEY and SVGAGI. The CDR3 consists of 16 residues. V shed 1 base and J shed 3 bases, with 10 bases lying between them. The CDR3 loop reads CASSYWSHRGANVLTF. The CDR3 region has the DNA TGTGCCAGCAGTTACTGGTCCCACCGTGGGGCCAACGTCCTGACTTTC.

The V call is TRBV3-1, the J call TRBJ2-2, with D perhaps given as TRBD1 or TRBD2 (5 bases each). V lost 0 bases and J lost 10, with 21 bases in between. The V gene's germline CDR1 is LGHDT and CDR2 YNNKEL (reference sequence). The CDR3 has 17 residues. CDR3 bases: TGTGCCAGCAGCCAAGATACACGATGGAAGGGGACCATGGAGCTGTTTTTT. The encoded protein is CASSQDTRWKGTMELFF.

This clonotype was counted only a few times. The chain recombines TRBV7-9 with TRBJ1-2; no clear D gene. The CDR3 runs 13 residues. CDR1 and CDR2 (germline): SEHNR, FQNEAQ (reference sequence). V lost 1 base and J lost 5, with 8 bases in between. The CDR3 sequence: CASSLEAQYGYTF. DNA of the CDR3: TGTGCCAGCAGCTTAGAGGCTCAATATGGCTACACCTTC.

This chain uses TRBV7-2 with TRBJ2-2, with TRBD2 as a possible D gene (5 bases). The CDR3 consists of 15 residues. CDR1 is SGHTA and CDR2 is FQGNSA in the germline V gene. V lost 2 bases and J lost 8, with 15 bases in between. CDR3 region: CASSLSSTQAGELFF. The CDR3 DNA follows: TGTGCCAGCAGCTTATCTAGCACCCAGGCTGGGGAGCTGTTTTTT.